Below, 22 T cell receptor beta chains from the same sample are listed, as sequenced in a study of monozygotic twins with inflammatory bowel disease. TCRdb re-called the 5' RACE reads, yielding one record per CDR3 amino acid sequence without DNA. Found here are more than 95,000 distinct CDR3 sequences; the top ten clones hold roughly 1.9%. The material sequenced was blood. Receptors originate from a human donor with ulcerative colitis or Crohn's disease, or a healthy co-twin of an affected twin (not recorded which).

The V call is TRBV5-4, the J call TRBJ2-7; the TRBD1 assignment by TCRdb is unverifiable without DNA. Germline CDR1 is SGHNT and CDR2 is YYREEE (reference sequence). The CDR3 contains 15 residues. CDR3 region: CASSSIRDNIYEQYF.

The chain combines TRBV4-3 with TRBJ1-1; TCRdb names TRBD1, which stays unverified in the absence of DNA. The CDR3 extends over 16 amino acids. The germline gives CDR1 LGHNA, CDR2 YSLEER. The CDR3 is CASSQEGGRGNTEAFF.

The chain combines TRBV7-2 with TRBJ2-5; TCRdb's D gene call, TRBD2, goes unchecked for lack of DNA. The germline CDR1 and CDR2 sequences are SGHTA and FQGNSA. CDR3 length: 14 amino acids. The CDR3 loop reads CASSLSIGRETQYF. Supplemented by reference TRBV7-2 and TRBJ2-5, the full variable domain reads GAGVSQSPSNKVTEKGKDVELRCDPISGHTALYWYRQSLGQGLEFLIYFQGNSAPDKSGLPSDRFSAERTGGSVSTLTIQRTQQEDSAVYLCASSLSIGRETQYFGPGTRLLVL.

The gene calls are TRBV7-9 and TRBJ2-3. This CDR3 has 14 residues. CDR1 is SEHNR and CDR2 is FQNEAQ in the germline V gene (reference sequence). The CDR3 reads CASSLSVGADTQYF.

The chain employs TRBV6-5 and TRBJ2-1. This CDR3 spans 15 amino acids. Germline CDR1 MNHEY, CDR2 SVGAGI. The CDR3 protein is CASSYMDVTYNEQFF.

The CDR3 spells CSASRAGGDRADTQYF. The chain has TRBV20-1 and TRBJ2-3; TCRdb reports TRBD1, a call that lacks DNA to check it against. Germline CDR1 DFQATT, CDR2 SNEGSKA (reference sequence). This CDR3 is built from 16 residues.

This chain connects TRBV18 to TRBJ2-1. The CDR3 spans 15 residues. The V gene's germline CDR1 is KGHSH and CDR2 LQKENI. This CDR3 is CASSLTYNDNHEQFF. The variable domain in full, completed from reference TRBV18 and TRBJ2-1, reads NAGVMQNPRHLVRRRGQEARLRCSPMKGHSHVYWYRQLPEEGLKFMVYLQKENIIDESGMPKERFSAEFPKEGPSILRIQQVVRGDSAAYFCASSLTYNDNHEQFFGPGTRLTVL.

The rearrangement links TRBV6-2 or TRBV6-3 to TRBJ2-7; TCRdb's D call, TRBD1, is unchecked because there is no DNA. The CDR3 runs to 13 residues. Germline V gene data show CDR1 as MNHEY and CDR2 as SVGEGT. The chain's CDR3 is CASSNGQSYEQYF.

The CDR3 loop reads CSASGLAGYNEQFF. V gene TRBV20-1 combines with J gene TRBJ2-1; the TCRdb D gene call, TRBD2, has no DNA to confirm it. This CDR3 has 14 residues. CDR1 and CDR2 (germline): DFQATT, SNEGSKA (reference sequence).

The rearrangement uses TRBV20-1 and TRBJ2-2. This CDR3 region has 13 residues. Germline V gene data show CDR1 as DFQATT and CDR2 as SNEGSKA (reference sequence). The CDR3 loop reads CSASRPVTGELFF.

The V gene is TRBV29-1, the J gene TRBJ2-1; without DNA, the TCRdb call of TRBD1 cannot be checked. The CDR3 has 16 amino acids. Germline lookup yields CDR1 SQVTM and CDR2 ANQGSEA. The chain's CDR3 is CSVEVQGSFMGNEQFF.

The genes are TRBV5-1 and TRBJ2-7; TCRdb proposes TRBD1, but this gene call is untestable without DNA. CDR3 length equals 14 residues. From germline, CDR1 is SGHRS and CDR2 YFSETQ. CDR3 residues: CASSWGFDRGEQYF.

The V gene is TRBV7-2, the J gene TRBJ2-1; the TRBD2 assignment by TCRdb is unverifiable without DNA. CDR3 length: 15 amino acids. CDR1 and CDR2 from the germline V gene are SGHTA and FQGNSA. The CDR3 spells CASSLVAGGNNEQFF.

The V and J genes are TRBV5-6 and TRBJ1-5; TCRdb reports TRBD1, a call that lacks DNA to check it against. Germline V CDR1 and CDR2: SGHDT, YYEEEE. The CDR3 contains 14 residues. CDR3 loop: CASSQRGVRGPQHF.

The V and J genes are TRBV28 and TRBJ2-7; TCRdb's D call of TRBD2 is untestable without DNA. Germline values: CDR1 MDHEN, CDR2 SYDVKM. CDR3 length: 12 residues. The CDR3 loop is CATESMRVEQYF.

The rearrangement uses TRBV25-1 and TRBJ2-7. From germline, CDR1 is MGHDK and CDR2 SYGVNS. This CDR3 region has 13 residues. This CDR3 is CANQIRGPYEQYF.

The gene calls are TRBV12-3 or TRBV12-4 and TRBJ2-1; TCRdb reports TRBD1, a call that lacks DNA to check it against. The CDR3 length is 15 residues. The CDR3 region is CASSFGQGTYNEQFF.

The chain carries TRBV12-3 or TRBV12-4 and TRBJ1-4; TCRdb reports TRBD1, a call that lacks DNA to check it against. The CDR3 contains 14 residues. The CDR3 loop reads CASSLRQVNEKLFF.

The chain has TRBV11-2 and TRBJ2-1; TCRdb indicates TRBD2, and absent DNA this call remains unverified. CDR1 and CDR2 from the germline V gene are SGHAT and FQNNGV. The CDR3 loop spans 19 amino acids. This chain's CDR3 is CASSLQGTSGTSSYNEQFF.

This chain joins TRBV4-3 and TRBJ2-3; TCRdb selects TRBD2, and the lack of DNA leaves this call unchecked. Germline V gene data show CDR1 as LGHNA and CDR2 as YSLEER. There are 15 residues in the CDR3. The CDR3 sequence: CASSQGASPWDTQYF.

This chain joins TRBV5-4 and TRBJ2-5. CDR3 length: 15 amino acids. Germline assignment: CDR1 SGHNT and CDR2 YYREEE (reference sequence). The CDR3 loop reads CASSLARTTRETQYF.

The chain combines TRBV5-4 with TRBJ1-1. The CDR3 runs to 15 residues. Germline V gene sequence: CDR1 SGHNT, CDR2 YYREEE (reference sequence). CDR3 in amino acids: CASSLDVGSDTEAFF.